This T cell receptor beta chain is drawn from a study of human T cells and chemical hapten exposure. This clonotype occurred a few times. TCRdb re-called the 5' RACE reads through MiXCR, storing one row per CDR3 protein. The sample consists of tens of thousands of distinct CDR3 sequences, about 16% of them appearing once. Germline CDR1 and CDR2: MDHEN and SYDVKM. The CDR3 sequence is 19 residues long. V gave up 3 bases and J gave up 3 bases; unmatched junction bases: 14. Blood, whole and unfractionated, served as the source for total RNA extraction. The receptor was derived from a female donor in good health. The chain links TRBV28 to TRBJ2-3; 11 bases align to TRBD2. CDR3 loop: CASSFHLRTSGRITDTQYF. The CDR3, as DNA: TGTGCCAGCAGTTTTCATCTTAGGACTAGCGGGCGGATAACAGATACGCAGTATTTT.